These T cell receptor beta chains were read from a single sample in a study of post-analysis software for immune sequencing data. TCRdb passed the PCR reads through MiXCR, listing each CDR3 protein once. The data show about 540,000 distinct CDR3 sequences, with roughly 34% seen just once and approximately 5.4% held by the top ten. Specimen: blood. The origin of the receptors is a girl aged 2 to 17 with multiple sclerosis. CDR3s leave out the opening cysteine and the closing phenylalanine or tryptophan. D genes are given only for firm matches.

>TRBV12-3/TRBV12-4|TRBJ2-7|TRBD2
ASSRRGESSCEQY
>TRBV7-7|TRBJ2-5|.
ASSFSVGQETQY
>TRBV27|TRBJ2-7|.
ASSHRIADEEQY
>TRBV27|TRBJ1-2|TRBD1
ASSSSGQPLTDNYGYT
>TRBV5-1|TRBJ2-1|.
ASSVARQYNEQF
>TRBV11-2|TRBJ2-1|.
ASSLGSASYNEQF
>TRBV6-1|TRBJ1-4|TRBD1
ASSTGQLATNEKLF
>TRBV5-1|TRBJ2-5|TRBD2
ASSLSTSGDQETQY
>TRBV20-1|TRBJ1-2|.
SAETDPYGYT
>TRBV7-2|TRBJ1-5|.
ASSPASGVNQPQH
>TRBV20-1|TRBJ2-5|TRBD2
SARVLTSGQETQY
>TRBV5-1|TRBJ2-3|TRBD2
ASRLAGITDTQY
>TRBV20-1|TRBJ1-4|.
SARGRLPEKLF